This entry concerns a single T cell receptor (beta chain). Seattle's enrolled individuals joined amid active infection and were then monitored longitudinally. Original processing methods: Nucleated cell counts were estimated from reference gene primer amplification. TCRdb keeps only in-frame clones here, not all; method: immunoSEQ multiplex PCR. V, J and clone size derive from that table, while D and trimming were established from the DNA sequence. The sample contains 150,000 or so clones, approximately 83% of which appear only once. The V and J ends lost 6 bases and 5 bases respectively, with 7 bases between them. CDR3 size: 11 residues. These data are taken from a study of blood T cell repertoires in COVID-19.

This clonotype originated in a woman aged 60 to 75 with COVID-19, enrolled during active disease. This chain links TRBV12-3 or TRBV12-4 with TRBJ2-5, with unresolved D. The sample comprised peripheral blood. CDR3 nucleotide sequence: TGTGCCAGCAGCCAATCCGAGACCCAGTACTTC. It is translated as CASSQSETQYF.